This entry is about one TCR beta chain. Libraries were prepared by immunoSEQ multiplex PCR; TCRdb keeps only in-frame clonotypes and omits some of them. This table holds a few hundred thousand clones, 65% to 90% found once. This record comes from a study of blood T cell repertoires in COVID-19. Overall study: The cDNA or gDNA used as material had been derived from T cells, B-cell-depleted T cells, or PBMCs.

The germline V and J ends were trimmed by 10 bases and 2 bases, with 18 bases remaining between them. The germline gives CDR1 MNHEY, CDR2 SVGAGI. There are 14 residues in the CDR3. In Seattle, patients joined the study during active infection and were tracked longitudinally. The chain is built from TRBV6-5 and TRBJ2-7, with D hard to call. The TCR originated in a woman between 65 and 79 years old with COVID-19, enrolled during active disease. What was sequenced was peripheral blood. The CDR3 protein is CATSAAGFPYEQYF. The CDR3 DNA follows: TGTGCCACCTCGGCGGCCGGGTTTCCCTACGAGCAGTACTTC.